A selection of T cell receptor beta chains follows, all from one sample in a study of shared clonotypes between healthy human individuals. The protocol was immunoSEQ multiplex PCR, while the TCRdb copy is restricted to in-frame clones and leaves out a portion. The sample gives over 850,000 clones, approximately 80% of which show up once; 0.61% is in the top ten. The specimen was memory CD4+ T cells from PBMCs. The receptors shown here come from a man aged 18-30 years in good health. Some clones in this sample may be carry-over from other donors' samples. The CDR3 runs from the conserved cysteine through the conserved F or W. The order of the fields is CDR3 protein, CDR3 DNA, CDR3 length, clone size, V gene, D gene, J gene. The D gene is left open where the match is weak. Size values are once, few and many counts, or a class for expanded clones, and some rows have none.

CASSSIAGDIQYF | TGCGCCAGCAGCTCCATAGCGGGAGACATTCAGTACTTC | 13 | - | TRBV5-1 | TRBD2 | TRBJ2-4
CASSSVDNEQFF | TGTGCCAGCAGCTCAGTTGATAATGAGCAGTTCTTC | 12 | - | TRBV7-9 | - | TRBJ2-1
CSVELRHRNTDTQYF | TGCAGCGTTGAGTTACGACATAGAAATACAGATACGCAGTATTTT | 15 | - | TRBV29-1 | - | TRBJ2-3
CASSIGQGNYGYTF | TGCGCCAGCAGCATTGGTCAGGGTAACTATGGCTACACCTTC | 14 | - | TRBV5-1 | - | TRBJ1-2
CASSFTSGKDEQFF | TGTGCCAGCAGCTTTACTAGCGGAAAGGATGAGCAGTTCTTC | 14 | - | TRBV11-3 | TRBD2 | TRBJ2-1
CASSLDGTHSYNEQFF | TGCGCCAGCAGCTTGGACGGGACTCACTCCTACAATGAGCAGTTCTTC | 16 | - | TRBV5-1 | - | TRBJ2-1
CASSPVGSGRQQYF | TGTGCCAGCAGTCCCGTAGGTAGCGGGAGGCAGCAGTACTTC | 14 | - | TRBV28 | TRBD2 | TRBJ2-7
CASSLGGVYEETQYF | TGTGCCAGCAGCTTAGGGGGGGTCTATGAAGAGACCCAGTACTTC | 15 | - | TRBV11-3 | - | TRBJ2-5
CASESRKGGEQFF | TGTGCCAGTGAAAGCCGAAAAGGGGGTGAGCAGTTCTTC | 13 | - | TRBV2 | - | TRBJ2-1
CASSRGIDTEAFF | TGCGCCAGCTCAAGGGGTATTGACACTGAAGCTTTCTTT | 13 | - | TRBV5-1 | - | TRBJ1-1
CAWTSRGRDSPLHF | TGTGCCTGGACCAGCAGGGGTCGCGATTCACCCCTCCACTTT | 14 | - | TRBV30 | - | TRBJ1-6
CASSLDPSGLNEKLFF | TGTGCCAGCAGCTTAGACCCGAGCGGCCTAAATGAAAAACTGTTTTTT | 16 | - | TRBV11-2 | - | TRBJ1-4
CASSSTVAGWETQYF | TGTGCCAGCAGCTCAACCGTCGCGGGTTGGGAGACCCAGTACTTC | 15 | - | TRBV7-2 | - | TRBJ2-5
CASRSSYNEQFF | TGTGCCAGCCGTTCCTCCTACAATGAGCAGTTCTTC | 12 | - | TRBV27 | - | TRBJ2-1
CASSPQGLDTQYF | TGTGCCAGCAGCCCCCAGGGGTTGGATACGCAGTATTTT | 13 | many | TRBV7-8 | - | TRBJ2-3
CASSPNPTGSTAFF | TGTGCCAGCAGTCCGAATCCAACAGGGTCCACGGCTTTCTTT | 14 | - | TRBV6-5 | - | TRBJ1-1
CASSRDPRQSSGNTIYF | TGTGCCAGCAGCCGGGACCCCCGGCAGAGCTCTGGAAACACCATATATTTT | 17 | - | TRBV5-4 | - | TRBJ1-3
CASDGPGTGDYEQYF | TGTGCCAGCGATGGACCGGGGACAGGGGACTACGAGCAGTACTTC | 15 | - | TRBV28 | TRBD1 | TRBJ2-7
CAWSTLTSGSYNEQFF | TGTGCCTGGAGTACTCTAACTAGCGGTTCCTACAATGAGCAGTTCTTC | 16 | - | TRBV30 | TRBD2 | TRBJ2-1
CASSLTPSVWNEQFF | TGTGCCAGCAGCTTAACCCCCTCGGTGTGGAATGAGCAGTTCTTC | 15 | - | TRBV11-2 | - | TRBJ2-1
CASSLRGNSYNEQFF | TGTGCCAGCAGCTTACGGGGAAACTCCTACAATGAGCAGTTCTTC | 15 | - | TRBV5-6 | - | TRBJ2-1
CASSQETGLAGSGEQFF | TGTGCCAGCAGCCAGGAAACGGGACTAGCGGGTTCCGGTGAGCAGTTCTTC | 17 | many | TRBV11-2 | TRBD2 | TRBJ2-1
CASRCDGTGGHEQYF | TGTGCCAGCAGATGCGACGGGACAGGGGGACACGAGCAGTACTTC | 15 | - | TRBV21-1 | - | TRBJ2-7
CSVSQGSNSPLHF | TGCAGCGTTTCTCAGGGCTCTAATTCACCCCTCCACTTT | 13 | - | TRBV29-1 | - | TRBJ1-6
CASGGLAGETQYF | TGTGCCAGCGGCGGACTAGCAGGAGAGACCCAGTACTTC | 13 | - | TRBV7-9 | TRBD2 | TRBJ2-5
CAWSPPLLAGYEQYF | TGTGCCTGGAGTCCCCCTCTACTAGCGGGCTACGAGCAGTACTTC | 15 | once | TRBV30 | TRBD2 | TRBJ2-7